One and the same sample provided the 2 T cell receptor beta chains below, sequenced in a study of OX40 agonist ivuxolimab in advanced cancers. TCRdb keeps only in-frame clones here, not all; method: immunoSEQ multiplex PCR. The sample lists around 44,000 clones, 86% occurring once. The material sequenced was CD4+ or CD8+ T cells sorted from blood, taken in a trial of the OX40 agonist ivuxolimab. These receptors were taken from an adult with an advanced solid tumor such as melanoma, head and neck, liver or kidney cancer.

V and J are TRBV11-2 and TRBJ2-1; 11 bases agree with TRBD2. CDR1 and CDR2 (germline): SGHAT, FQNNGV. Losses at the gene ends were 5 bases for V and 7 bases for J; bases not matched to a gene: 7. The CDR3 loop spans 15 amino acids. CDR3 nucleotide sequence: TGTGCCAGCAGCATATCTAGCGGGGGGCAAAATGAGCAGTTCTTC. This codes for CASSISSGGQNEQFF.

The chain employs TRBV18 and TRBJ2-5; TRBD2 matches 10 bases. Germline CDR1 reads KGHSH; CDR2 reads LQKENI. CDR3 length: 16 amino acids. V gave up 0 bases and J gave up 0 bases; unmatched junction bases: 1. The CDR3 DNA reads TGTGCCAGCTCACCACCTAGCGGGGGGTACCAAGAGACCCAGTACTTC. Encoded protein: CASSPPSGGYQETQYF.